Following are 13 T cell receptor beta chains from one sample sequenced in a study of shared clonotypes between healthy human individuals (dated by TCRdb to about 2020). For the CD8 naive samples, CD45RO-negative cells were positively selected for CCR7, yielding a CD45RA+CCR7+ population from which TemRA cells were excluded. The method was the immunoSEQ multiplex PCR assay. TCRdb mirrors the immuneACCESS table, restricted to in-frame sequences. Some clones are absent from its copies; in checked studies, under half trace to an unresolved V gene, and the reason for the others is unknown. The sample table holds about 580,000 clones, of which roughly 98% were seen once. The ten largest clonotypes hold approximately 0.3% of the sample. The sample comprised naive CD8+ T cells sorted from blood. The label giving this sample's cell subset or site can be read as: CD45RA+CCR7+. These receptors all stem from a man aged 25-40 years in good health.

Details on this clone: Additional DNA sequences in this sample encode the identical CDR3. V usage is TRBV6-5 and J usage is TRBJ1-1; the D gene is possibly TRBD1 (5 bases). Germline V gives CDR1 MNHEY, CDR2 SVGAGI. V lost 2 bases and J 5 bases, leaving 6 bases between the germline ends. The CDR3 covers 12 residues. CDR3 DNA: TGTGCCAGCAGTTACGGGGGTACTGAAGCTTTCTTT. Its translation: CASSYGGTEAFF.

Notes on this clone: The sample has other DNA sequences that encode this CDR3 too. The chain has TRBV27 and TRBJ2-7; D call uncertain. The germline gives CDR1 MNHEY, CDR2 SMNVEV (reference sequence). Trimming cost V 4 bases and J 0 bases, with 7 bases left between them. The CDR3 covers 13 residues. The CDR3: CASSSLSSYEQYF. CDR3 DNA sequence: TGTGCCAGCAGTTCTCTAAGCTCCTACGAGCAGTACTTC.

V and J are TRBV5-1 and TRBJ2-1; no reliable D call. The CDR3 runs 16 residues. V was pared by 0 bases and J by 0 bases, with 10 bases between. The germline gives CDR1 SGHRS, CDR2 YFSETQ. The CDR3: CASSLVGMSSYNEQFF. In nucleotides, the CDR3 is TGCGCCAGCAGCTTGGTTGGGATGAGCTCCTACAATGAGCAGTTCTTC.

The chain combines TRBV29-1 with TRBJ1-1; tentatively, D is TRBD1 (5 bases). This CDR3 is built from 14 residues. V lost 6 bases, J lost 0 bases, and 14 bases lay in between. The germline gives CDR1 SQVTM, CDR2 ANQGSEA. The CDR3 here is CSVRGRHMNTEAFF. Here the CDR3 DNA reads TGCAGCGTCCGGGGACGGCATATGAACACTGAAGCTTTCTTT.

The chain employs TRBV10-3 and TRBJ2-3, with 8 bases fitting TRBD2. The CDR3 length is 20 residues. Germline V CDR1 and CDR2: ENHRY, SYGVKD. After removal of 6 bases from V and 0 bases from J, the junction contained 20 bases not matched to a gene. The CDR3 DNA reads as TGTGCCATCAGGCCCCGAGCGGGAGCCCATTCGGTCTTTAGCACAGATACGCAGTATTTT. Its translation is CAIRPRAGAHSVFSTDTQYF.

The chain links TRBV28 to TRBJ2-5; 7 bases are shared with TRBD2. This CDR3 is built from 16 residues. V lost 3 bases, J lost 1 base, and 8 bases stayed unmatched. The germline V gene encodes CDR1 MDHEN and CDR2 SYDVKM. As DNA, the CDR3 is TGTGCCAGCAGTTTCCCTCTCCTAGCGGCCCAAGAGACCCAGTACTTC. It encodes CASSFPLLAAQETQYF.

The chain couples TRBV12-2 to TRBJ2-4; the table calls TRBD2, which could not be checked here. TRBV12-2 is flagged as a pseudogene. The CDR3 spans 15 residues. The CDR3 here is CASRFRGLAKNIQYF. CDR3 in DNA: TGTGCAAGTCGCTTTCGCGGGCTAGCCAAAAACATTCAGTACTTC.

This clone was seen only once. V and J are TRBV6-1 and TRBJ2-7; D possibly corresponds to TRBD1 (5 bases). The CDR3 runs to 13 residues. Germline CDR1 is MNHNS and CDR2 is SASEGT. The V gene lost 7 bases and the J gene lost 3 bases, with 13 bases spanning the gap. CDR3 coding DNA: TGTGCCAGCAACAAAGGGGCTTTCTACGAGCAGTACTTC. Translation: CASNKGAFYEQYF.

The chain recombines TRBV5-1 with TRBJ2-2, with 8 bases lining up with TRBD2. V trimming: 3 bases; J trimming: 3 bases; junction bases outside the gene matches: 4. The CDR3 has 15 amino acids. Germline-derived CDR1 and CDR2 are SGHRS and YFSETQ. CDR3 nucleotide sequence: TGCGCCAGCAGCTGGCGGGAGGTTGACACCGGGGAGCTGTTTTTT. Translating it yields CASSWREVDTGELFF.

The genes are TRBV7-9 and TRBJ2-1, with D maybe TRBD2 (5 bases). The CDR3 loop spans 17 amino acids. Looked up from germline, CDR1 is SEHNR and CDR2 is FQNEAQ (reference sequence). V was clipped by 5 bases and J by 4 bases, with 21 bases between them. In DNA, the CDR3 is TGTGCCAGCAGCGGGTATTTCGCGGGCGAAGCTTACAATGAGCAGTTCTTC. Translating it yields CASSGYFAGEAYNEQFF.

This clone was counted a single time. A much larger clone differs by one base, so this may be a read error. Within the sample, other DNA sequences also encode this same CDR3. The V gene is TRBV7-9, the J gene TRBJ2-3; D call uncertain. CDR1 is SEHNR and CDR2 is FQNEAQ in the germline V gene (reference sequence). This CDR3 spans 11 amino acids. Between the trimmed V and J ends, which lost 3 bases and 4 bases, there was a span of 2 bases. The CDR3 DNA follows: TGTGCCAGCAGCTTCCCAGATACGCAGTATTTT. Encoded protein: CASSFPDTQYF.

The rearrangement joins TRBV27 to TRBJ2-5, with 8 bases fitting TRBD1. Losses at the gene ends were 2 bases for V and 2 bases for J; bases not matched to a gene: 4. Germline V gene sequence: CDR1 MNHEY, CDR2 SMNVEV (reference sequence). This CDR3 is 15 amino acids long. The CDR3 coding sequence is TGTGCCAGCAGTTTAATCAGGGGGCTTCAAGAGACCCAGTACTTC. It translates to CASSLIRGLQETQYF.

V is TRBV7-9 and J is TRBJ2-7, with D possibly matching TRBD2 (6 bases). The germline V gene encodes CDR1 SEHNR and CDR2 FQNEAQ (reference sequence). Trimming left V 3 bases short and J 3 bases short, with 15 bases between. This CDR3 is 15 amino acids long. CDR3 protein: CASSFLGGRDYEQYF. In nucleotides, the CDR3 is TGTGCCAGCAGCTTTCTAGGAGGGAGAGACTACGAGCAGTACTTC.